Each of the 13 T cell receptor beta chains below was sequenced from the same sample in a study of cytomegalovirus exposure and HLA in healthy donors. Produced via immunoSEQ multiplex PCR; TCRdb's table is partial and in-frame only. The data show about 200,000 clones, around 86% seen once. The sequencing sample was made of PBMCs. Source of these receptors: a woman between 18 and 30 years old in good health and CMV-seropositive.

As to this clone: Relative to the germline gene, one junction end is altered; a read error may explain this. The genes are TRBV27 and TRBJ1-1; no clear D gene. The CDR3 runs 14 residues. From germline, CDR1 is MNHEY and CDR2 SMNVEV (reference sequence). The CDR3 here is CASSLEGRNAEAFF. CDR3 coding DNA: TGTGCCAGCAGTTTAGAGGGCAGGAACGCTGAAGCTTTCTTT.

This chain links TRBV2 with TRBJ2-5, with 8 bases matching TRBD2. V shed 11 bases and J 5 bases; nucleotides not matched to a gene: 10. There are 13 residues in the CDR3. Per the germline V gene, CDR1 is SNHLY and CDR2 is FYNNEI. The CDR3 coding sequence is TGTGCCGCCCCGGGGGGGCTCGGGGAGACCCAGTACTTC. This codes for CAAPGGLGETQYF.

The chain couples TRBV9 to TRBJ2-7, with TRBD1 matching 7 bases. The CDR3 contains 14 residues. Germline CDR1 and CDR2: SGDLS and YYNGEE. V dropped 3 bases and J dropped 3; count of bases not matched to a gene: 6. CDR3 DNA sequence: TGTGCCAGCAGCGCCACAGGGGAGATCTACGAGCAGTACTTC. Protein sequence: CASSATGEIYEQYF.

J is TRBJ1-1 and V is TRBV6-1; the match to TRBD1 covers 9 bases. Trimming cost V 6 bases and J 3 bases; bases outside gene matches: 8. Germline assignment: CDR1 MNHNS and CDR2 SASEGT. The CDR3 sequence is 15 residues long. The CDR3 region has the DNA TGTGCCAGCAGGGAGGGACAGGGTTGGGACACTGAAGCTTTCTTT. It specifies CASREGQGWDTEAFF.

The chain uses TRBV10-1 and TRBJ2-5, with 8 bases that match TRBD1. CDR1 WNHNN and CDR2 SYGVQD come from the germline V gene (reference sequence). There are 17 residues in the CDR3. V shed 0 bases and J 4 bases; nucleotides not matched to a gene: 10. The CDR3 is CASSESRAGGFGETQYF. The CDR3 nucleotides are TGCGCCAGCAGTGAGTCTCGGGCAGGGGGCTTCGGAGAGACCCAGTACTTC.

The rearrangement joins TRBV29-1 to TRBJ2-7; 8 positions agree with TRBD2. Germline V gene sequence: CDR1 SQVTM, CDR2 ANQGSEA. This CDR3 has 17 residues. V was pared by 3 bases and J by 5 bases, with 18 bases of the junction left unmatched. This CDR3 reads CSVDLSSGSESGDEQYF. Here the CDR3 DNA reads TGCAGCGTTGATCTCTCGAGCGGGAGCGAGAGTGGCGACGAGCAGTACTTC.

This clone came up many times. This rearrangement joins TRBV6-1 to TRBJ1-1; tentatively, D is TRBD1 (5 bases). From germline, CDR1 is MNHNS and CDR2 SASEGT. V dropped 2 bases and J dropped 6 bases, with 13 bases sitting between them. The CDR3 has 14 residues. The CDR3 sequence: CASSESGERAEAFF. CDR3 bases: TGTGCCAGCAGTGAATCGGGGGAAAGAGCTGAAGCTTTCTTT.

This chain connects TRBV30 to TRBJ2-4, with a tentative D call TRBD2 (5 bases). The germline CDR1 and CDR2 sequences are GTSNPN and SVGIG (reference sequence). Trimming pared 3 bases from V and 3 bases from J, leaving 12 bases between. The CDR3 sequence is 14 residues long. The CDR3 nucleotides are TGTGCCTGGAGGAGGGAGTTGAACAAAAACATTCAGTACTTC. It translates to CAWRRELNKNIQYF. Full variable domain (missing parts from reference TRBV30 and TRBJ2-4): SQTIHQWPATLVQPVGSPLSLECTVEGTSNPNLYWYRQAAGRGLQLLFYSVGIGQISSEVPQNLSASRPQDRQFILSSKKLLLSDSGFYLCAWRRELNKNIQYFGAGTRLSVL.

The chain is built from TRBV7-9 and TRBJ2-7, with D unclear. The germline V gene encodes CDR1 SEHNR and CDR2 FQNEAQ (reference sequence). The CDR3 sequence is 13 residues long. V lost 5 bases to trimming and J lost 7 bases, with 15 bases between them. In nucleotides, the CDR3 is TGTGCCAGCAGCATAAGCCCCTCGGGTGAGCAGTACTTC. As protein: CASSISPSGEQYF. Variable domain in full (rest from reference TRBV7-9 and TRBJ2-7): DTGVSQNPRHKITKRGQNVTFRCDPISEHNRLYWYRQTLGQGPEFLTYFQNEAQLEKSRLLSDRFSAERPKGSFSTLEIQRTEQGDSAMYLCASSISPSGEQYFGPGTRLTVT.

The genes are TRBV5-3 and TRBJ2-2, with unresolved D. TRBV5-3 carries the ORF label, with uncertain function. The V end lost 0 bases, the J end lost 7 bases, and 10 bases lay between the germline ends. CDR3 length: 14 residues. DNA for the CDR3: TGTGCCAGAAGCTTGGTCGCTGCAGGCGGGGAGCTGTTTTTT. Amino acids: CARSLVAAGGELFF.

The chain employs TRBV27 and TRBJ2-1; 11 bases match TRBD2. This CDR3 has 18 amino acids. Germline lookup yields CDR1 MNHEY and CDR2 SMNVEV (reference sequence). Trimming cost V 1 base and J 4 bases; bases outside gene matches: 9. CDR3 protein: CASSLFPLAGGTYNEQFF. CDR3 sequence (DNA): TGTGCCAGCAGTTTATTTCCCCTAGCGGGAGGAACTTACAATGAGCAGTTCTTC.

This rearrangement joins TRBV5-1 to TRBJ1-4; 8 bases fit TRBD1. This CDR3 is built from 15 residues. J gave up 8 bases and V 2 bases, and 8 bases lay outside the gene matches. Germline V CDR1 and CDR2: SGHRS, YFSETQ. CDR3 coding DNA: TGCGCCAGCAGCTTTTGGACAGGGAGGGAAGAAAAACTGTTTTTT. Encoded protein: CASSFWTGREEKLFF.

This rearrangement joins TRBV6-6 to TRBJ1-3, with TRBD1 matching 12 bases. CDR3 length: 14 residues. V lost 10 bases and J lost 4; bases outside the gene matches: 5. CDR1 is MNHNY and CDR2 is SVGAGI in the germline V gene (reference sequence). CDR3 coding DNA: TGTGCCACCGGGGGACAGGGGGCCGGAAACACCATATATTTT. Translated: CATGGQGAGNTIYF.